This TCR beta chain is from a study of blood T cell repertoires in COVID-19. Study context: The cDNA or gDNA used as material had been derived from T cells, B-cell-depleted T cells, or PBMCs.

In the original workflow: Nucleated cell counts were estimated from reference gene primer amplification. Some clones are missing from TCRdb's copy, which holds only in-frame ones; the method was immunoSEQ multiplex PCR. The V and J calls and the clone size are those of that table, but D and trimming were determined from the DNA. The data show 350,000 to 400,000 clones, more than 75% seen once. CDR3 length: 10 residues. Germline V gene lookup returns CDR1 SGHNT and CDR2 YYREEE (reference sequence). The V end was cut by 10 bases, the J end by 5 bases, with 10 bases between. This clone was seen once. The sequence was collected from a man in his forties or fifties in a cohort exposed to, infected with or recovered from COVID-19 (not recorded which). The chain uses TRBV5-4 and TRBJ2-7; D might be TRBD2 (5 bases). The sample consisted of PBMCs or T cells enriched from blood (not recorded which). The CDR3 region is CAGPGDEQYF. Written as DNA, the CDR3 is TGTGCCGGCCCCGGGGACGAGCAGTACTTC. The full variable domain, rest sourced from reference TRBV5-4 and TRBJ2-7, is ETGVTQSPTHLIKTRGQQVTLRCSSQSGHNTVSWYQQALGQGPQFIFQYYREEENGRGNFPPRFSGLQFPNYSSELNVNALELDDSALYLCAGPGDEQYFGPGTRLTVT.